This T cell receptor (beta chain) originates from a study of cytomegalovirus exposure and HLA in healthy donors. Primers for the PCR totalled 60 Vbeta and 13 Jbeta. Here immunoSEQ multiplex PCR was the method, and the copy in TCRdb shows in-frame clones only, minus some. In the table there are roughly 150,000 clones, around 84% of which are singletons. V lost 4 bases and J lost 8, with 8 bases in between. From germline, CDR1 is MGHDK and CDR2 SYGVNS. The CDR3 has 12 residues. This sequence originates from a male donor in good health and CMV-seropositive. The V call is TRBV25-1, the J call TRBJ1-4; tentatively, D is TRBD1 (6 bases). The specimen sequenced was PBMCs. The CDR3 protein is CASSGTDEKLFF. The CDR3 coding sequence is TGTGCCAGCAGTGGGACAGACGAAAAACTGTTTTTT.